The present entry profiles one TCR beta chain with its context. The data stem from a study of blood T cells in healthy people across ages. With 6 bases clipped from V and 4 bases from J, the junction kept 5 bases outside the gene matches. The CDR3 length is 13 residues. Germline assignment: CDR1 SNHLY and CDR2 FYNNEI. Primers used in a second PCR of about 6 to 11 cycles were a sample-barcoded 5' primer and a J-beta primer mix. TCRdb fed the 5' RACE reads into MiXCR, producing one record per CDR3 protein. Here the sample spans over a million distinct CDR3 sequences, approximately 59% being singletons. Sequenced: blood. This clonotype was obtained from a man aged 18-30 years in good health. V usage is TRBV2 and J usage is TRBJ1-2; 7 bases match TRBD1. The CDR3 region is CASREDRTYGYTF. DNA of the CDR3: TGTGCCAGCAGGGAGGACAGGACCTATGGCTACACCTTC.